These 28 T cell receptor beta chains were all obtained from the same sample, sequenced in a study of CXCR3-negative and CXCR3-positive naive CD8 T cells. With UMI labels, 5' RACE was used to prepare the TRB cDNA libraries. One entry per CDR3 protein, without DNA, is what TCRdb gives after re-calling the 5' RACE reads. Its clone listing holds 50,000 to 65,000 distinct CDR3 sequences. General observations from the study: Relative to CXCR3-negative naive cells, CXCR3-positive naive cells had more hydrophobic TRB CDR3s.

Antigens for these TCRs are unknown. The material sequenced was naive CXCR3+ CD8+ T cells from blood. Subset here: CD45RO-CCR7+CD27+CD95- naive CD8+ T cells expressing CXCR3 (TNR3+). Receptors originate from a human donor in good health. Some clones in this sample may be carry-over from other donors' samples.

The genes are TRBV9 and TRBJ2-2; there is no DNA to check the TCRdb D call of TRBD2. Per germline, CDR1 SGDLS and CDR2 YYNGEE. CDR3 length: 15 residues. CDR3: CASSVESGYTGELFF.

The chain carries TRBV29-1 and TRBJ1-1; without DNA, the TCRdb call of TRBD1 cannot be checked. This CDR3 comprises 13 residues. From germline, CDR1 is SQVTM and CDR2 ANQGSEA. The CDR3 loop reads CSASGPGNTEAFF. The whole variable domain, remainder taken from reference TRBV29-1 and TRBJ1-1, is SAVISQKPSRDICQRGTSLTIQCQVDSQVTMMFWYRQQPGQSLTLIATANQGSEATYESGFVIDKFPISRPNLTFSTLTVSNMSPEDSSIYLCSASGPGNTEAFFGQGTRLTVV.

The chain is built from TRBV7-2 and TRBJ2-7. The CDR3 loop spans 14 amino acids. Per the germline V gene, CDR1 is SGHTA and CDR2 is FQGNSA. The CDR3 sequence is CASSFAGGSYEQYF.

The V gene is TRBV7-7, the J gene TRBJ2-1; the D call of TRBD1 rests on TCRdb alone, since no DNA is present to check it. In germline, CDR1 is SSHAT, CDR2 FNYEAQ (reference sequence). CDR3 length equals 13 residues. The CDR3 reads CASSLFRWAEQFF.

This CDR3 reads CASSLPTEAFF. J is TRBJ1-1 and V is TRBV11-2. The germline CDR1 and CDR2 sequences are SGHAT and FQNNGV. This CDR3 comprises 11 residues.

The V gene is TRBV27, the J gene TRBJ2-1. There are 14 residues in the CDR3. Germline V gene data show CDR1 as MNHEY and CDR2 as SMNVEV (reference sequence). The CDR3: CASSLSIVFNEQFF.

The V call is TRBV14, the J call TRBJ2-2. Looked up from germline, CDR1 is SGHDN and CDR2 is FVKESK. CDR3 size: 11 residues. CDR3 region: CASSYLGELFF.

The CDR3 region is CASSTRPQGEQYF. The rearrangement links TRBV12-3 or TRBV12-4 to TRBJ2-7; TCRdb lists TRBD1, though no DNA is available to test this call. The CDR3 consists of 13 residues.

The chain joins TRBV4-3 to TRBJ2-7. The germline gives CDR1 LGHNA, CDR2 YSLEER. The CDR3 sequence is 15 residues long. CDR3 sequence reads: CASSQDNTFSYEQYF.

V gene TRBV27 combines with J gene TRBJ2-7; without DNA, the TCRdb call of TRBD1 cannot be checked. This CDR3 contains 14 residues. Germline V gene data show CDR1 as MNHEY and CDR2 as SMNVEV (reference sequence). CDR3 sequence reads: CASSPDRDSYEQYF.

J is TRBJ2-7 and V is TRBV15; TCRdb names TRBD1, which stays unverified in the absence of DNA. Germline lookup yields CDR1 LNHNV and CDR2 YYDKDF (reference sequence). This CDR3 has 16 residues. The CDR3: CATSSDGQAPYYEQYF.

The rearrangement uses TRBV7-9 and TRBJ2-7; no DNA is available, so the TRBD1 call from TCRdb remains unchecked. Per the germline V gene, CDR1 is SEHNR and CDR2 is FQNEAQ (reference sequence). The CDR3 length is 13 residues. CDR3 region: CASSMGTVYEQYF. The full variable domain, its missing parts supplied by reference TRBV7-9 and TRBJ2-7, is DTGVSQNPRHKITKRGQNVTFRCDPISEHNRLYWYRQTLGQGPEFLTYFQNEAQLEKSRLLSDRFSAERPKGSFSTLEIQRTEQGDSAMYLCASSMGTVYEQYFGPGTRLTVT.

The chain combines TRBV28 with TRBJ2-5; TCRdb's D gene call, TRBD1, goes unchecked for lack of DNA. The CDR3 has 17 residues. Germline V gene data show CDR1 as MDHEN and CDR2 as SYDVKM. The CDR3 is CASSSYSDRGQLETQYF.

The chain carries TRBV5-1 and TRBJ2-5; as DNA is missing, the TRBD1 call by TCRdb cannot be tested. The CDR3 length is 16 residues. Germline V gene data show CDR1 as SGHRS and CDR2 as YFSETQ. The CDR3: CASSPNPGQGTETQYF.

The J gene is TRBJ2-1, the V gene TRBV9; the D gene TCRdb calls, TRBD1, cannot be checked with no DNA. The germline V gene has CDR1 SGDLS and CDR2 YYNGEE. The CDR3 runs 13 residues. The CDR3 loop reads CASSDRVYNEQFF.

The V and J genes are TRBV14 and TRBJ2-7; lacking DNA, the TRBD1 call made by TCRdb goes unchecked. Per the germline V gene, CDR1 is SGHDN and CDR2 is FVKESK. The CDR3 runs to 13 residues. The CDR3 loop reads CASSHWPGYEQYF.

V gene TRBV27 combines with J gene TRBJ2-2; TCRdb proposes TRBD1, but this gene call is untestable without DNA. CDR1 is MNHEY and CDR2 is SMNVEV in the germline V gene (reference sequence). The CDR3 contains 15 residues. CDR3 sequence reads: CASSPRAVNTGELFF.

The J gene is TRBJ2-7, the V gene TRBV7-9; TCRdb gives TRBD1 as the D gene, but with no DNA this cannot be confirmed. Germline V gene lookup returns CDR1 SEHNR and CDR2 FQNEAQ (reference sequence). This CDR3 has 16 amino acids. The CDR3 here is CASSTDRGRGYDEQYF.

CDR3 amino acids: CASEGRGEQFF. The chain employs TRBV6-6 and TRBJ2-1; no DNA is available, so the TRBD1 call from TCRdb remains unchecked. CDR1 is MNHNY and CDR2 is SVGAGI in the germline V gene (reference sequence). The CDR3 extends over 11 amino acids.

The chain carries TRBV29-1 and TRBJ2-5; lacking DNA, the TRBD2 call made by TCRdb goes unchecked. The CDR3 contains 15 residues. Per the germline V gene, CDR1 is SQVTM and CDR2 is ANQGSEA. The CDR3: CSVEDPGRGRETQYF.

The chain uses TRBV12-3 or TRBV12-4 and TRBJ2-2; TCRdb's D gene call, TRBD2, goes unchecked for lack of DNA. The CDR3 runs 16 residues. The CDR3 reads CASSGGTSGAAGELFF.

CDR3 protein: CSVDPEGNNIQYF. The chain couples TRBV29-1 to TRBJ2-4; no DNA is available, so the TRBD2 call from TCRdb remains unchecked. Germline V lookup: CDR1 SQVTM, CDR2 ANQGSEA. The CDR3 runs to 13 residues.

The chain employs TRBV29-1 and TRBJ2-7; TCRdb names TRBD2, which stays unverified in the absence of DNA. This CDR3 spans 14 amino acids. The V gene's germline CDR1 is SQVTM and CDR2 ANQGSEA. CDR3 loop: CSVTGGSYLYEQYF.

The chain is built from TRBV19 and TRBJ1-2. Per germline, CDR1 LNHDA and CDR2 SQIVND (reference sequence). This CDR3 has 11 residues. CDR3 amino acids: CASSIFTGYTF.

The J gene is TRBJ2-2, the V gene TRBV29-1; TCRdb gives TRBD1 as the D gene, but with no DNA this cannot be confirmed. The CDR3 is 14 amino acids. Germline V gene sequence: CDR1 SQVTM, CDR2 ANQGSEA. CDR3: CSVGGGLDTGELFF.

The CDR3 region is CASISNTGELFF. This chain connects TRBV25-1 to TRBJ2-2. Germline loops: CDR1 MGHDK, CDR2 SYGVNS. The CDR3 totals 12 residues.

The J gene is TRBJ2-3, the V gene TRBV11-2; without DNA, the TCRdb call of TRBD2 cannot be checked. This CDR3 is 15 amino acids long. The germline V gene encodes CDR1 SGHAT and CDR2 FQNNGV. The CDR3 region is CASSLVSLAGDTQYF.

The CDR3 reads CASSLAPSGTEAFF. This chain connects TRBV7-6 to TRBJ1-1. This CDR3 region has 14 residues. In germline, CDR1 is SGHVS, CDR2 FNYEAQ. Drawing the rest from reference TRBV7-6 and TRBJ1-1, the complete variable domain is GAGVSQSPRYKVTKRGQDVALRCDPISGHVSLYWYRQALGQGPEFLTYFNYEAQQDKSGLPNDRFSAERPEGSISTLTIQRTEQRDSAMYRCASSLAPSGTEAFFGQGTRLTVV.